This T cell receptor (beta chain) was retrieved from a study of cytomegalovirus exposure and HLA in healthy donors. Study-wide points: Trimming of TCR beta V- and J-genes showed a link, identified in a later analysis, to a missense DCLRE1C variant. TCR beta chains associated with HLA were, in a later analysis, more clonally expanded than equally common others. The only immune exposure information that was available was CMV serostatus.

This clone has just one count. The antigen is undetermined. The CDR3 loop spans 15 amino acids. Germline V gene lookup returns CDR1 LNHDA and CDR2 SQIVND (reference sequence). V dropped 4 bases and J dropped 1; count of bases not matched to a gene: 6. PCR involved 60 Vbeta and 13 Jbeta primers. Generated by immunoSEQ multiplex PCR, the TCRdb table keeps only in-frame clones and is missing some. Here the sample spans over 250,000 clones, roughly 88% being singletons. The origin of this receptor is a man aged 35-49 years in good health and CMV-seropositive. This sequence joins TRBV19 and TRBJ2-7; 8 nucleotides align to TRBD1. Sequencing was carried out using PBMCs. The DNA of the CDR3 is TGTGCCAGTAGTAGCCCCGGGACAGGTTCCTACGAGCAGTACTTC. Translation gives CASSSPGTGSYEQYF.